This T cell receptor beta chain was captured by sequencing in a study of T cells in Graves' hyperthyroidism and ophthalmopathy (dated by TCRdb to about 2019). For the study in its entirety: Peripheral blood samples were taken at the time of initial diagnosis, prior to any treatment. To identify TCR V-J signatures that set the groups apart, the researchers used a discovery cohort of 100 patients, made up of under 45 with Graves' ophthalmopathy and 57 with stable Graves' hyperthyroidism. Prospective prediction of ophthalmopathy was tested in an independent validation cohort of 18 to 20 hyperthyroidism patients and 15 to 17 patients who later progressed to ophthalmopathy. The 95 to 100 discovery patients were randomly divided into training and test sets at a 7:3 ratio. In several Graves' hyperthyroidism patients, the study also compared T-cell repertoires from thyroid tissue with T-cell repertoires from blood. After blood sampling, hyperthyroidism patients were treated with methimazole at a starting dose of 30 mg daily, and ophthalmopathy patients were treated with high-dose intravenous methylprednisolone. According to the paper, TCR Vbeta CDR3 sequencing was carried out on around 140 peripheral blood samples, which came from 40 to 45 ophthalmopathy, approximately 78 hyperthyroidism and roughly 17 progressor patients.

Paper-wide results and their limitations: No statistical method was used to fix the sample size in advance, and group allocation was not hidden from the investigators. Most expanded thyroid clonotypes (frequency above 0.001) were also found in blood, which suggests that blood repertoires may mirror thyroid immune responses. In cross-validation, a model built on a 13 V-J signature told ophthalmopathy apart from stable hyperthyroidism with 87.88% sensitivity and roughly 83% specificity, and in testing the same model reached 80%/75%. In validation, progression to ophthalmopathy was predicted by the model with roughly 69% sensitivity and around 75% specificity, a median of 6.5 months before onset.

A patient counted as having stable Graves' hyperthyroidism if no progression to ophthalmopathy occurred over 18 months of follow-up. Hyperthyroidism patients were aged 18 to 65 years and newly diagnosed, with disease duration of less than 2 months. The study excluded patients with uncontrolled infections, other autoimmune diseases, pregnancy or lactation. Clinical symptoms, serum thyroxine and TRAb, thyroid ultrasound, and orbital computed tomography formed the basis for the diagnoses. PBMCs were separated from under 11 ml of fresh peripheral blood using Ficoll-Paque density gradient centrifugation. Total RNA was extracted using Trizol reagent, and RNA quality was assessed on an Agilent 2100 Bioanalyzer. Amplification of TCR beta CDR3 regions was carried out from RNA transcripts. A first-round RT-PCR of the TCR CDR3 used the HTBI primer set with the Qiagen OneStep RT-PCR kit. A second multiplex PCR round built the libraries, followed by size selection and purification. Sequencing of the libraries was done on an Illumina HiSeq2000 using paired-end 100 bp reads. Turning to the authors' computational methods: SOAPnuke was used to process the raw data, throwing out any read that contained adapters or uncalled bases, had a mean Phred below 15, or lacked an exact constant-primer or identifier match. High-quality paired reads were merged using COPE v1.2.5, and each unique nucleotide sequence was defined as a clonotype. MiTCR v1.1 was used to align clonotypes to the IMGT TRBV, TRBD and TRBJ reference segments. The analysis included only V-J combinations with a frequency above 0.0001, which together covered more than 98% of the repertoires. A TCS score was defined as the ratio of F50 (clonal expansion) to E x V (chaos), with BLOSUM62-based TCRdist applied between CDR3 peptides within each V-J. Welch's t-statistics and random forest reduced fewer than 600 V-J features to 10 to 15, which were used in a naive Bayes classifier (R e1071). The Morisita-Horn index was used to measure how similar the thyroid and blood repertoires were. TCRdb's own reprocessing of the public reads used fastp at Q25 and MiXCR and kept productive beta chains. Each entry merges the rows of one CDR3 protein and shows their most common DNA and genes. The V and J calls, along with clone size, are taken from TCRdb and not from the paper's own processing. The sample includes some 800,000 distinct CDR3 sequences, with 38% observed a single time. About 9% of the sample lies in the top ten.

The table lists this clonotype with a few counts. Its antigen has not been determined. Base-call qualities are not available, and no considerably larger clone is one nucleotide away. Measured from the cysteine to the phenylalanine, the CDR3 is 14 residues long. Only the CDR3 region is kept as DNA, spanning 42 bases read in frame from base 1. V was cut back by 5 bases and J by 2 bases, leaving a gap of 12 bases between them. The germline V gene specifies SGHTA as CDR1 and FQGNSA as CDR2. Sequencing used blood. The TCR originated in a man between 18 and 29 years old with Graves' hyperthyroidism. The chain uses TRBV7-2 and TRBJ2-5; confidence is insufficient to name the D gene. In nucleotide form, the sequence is TGTGCCAGCAGCCAAGAGGCCCGACAAGAGACCCAGTACTTC. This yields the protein CASSQEARQETQYF.